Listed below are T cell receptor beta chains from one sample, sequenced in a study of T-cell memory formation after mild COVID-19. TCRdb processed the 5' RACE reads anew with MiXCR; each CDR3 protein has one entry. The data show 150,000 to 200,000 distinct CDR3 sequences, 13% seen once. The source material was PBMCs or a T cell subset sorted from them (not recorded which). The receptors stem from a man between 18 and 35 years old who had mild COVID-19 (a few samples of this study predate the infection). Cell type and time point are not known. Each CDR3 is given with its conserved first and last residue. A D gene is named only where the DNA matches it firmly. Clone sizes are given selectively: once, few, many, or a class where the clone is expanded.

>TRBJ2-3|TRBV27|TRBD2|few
CASSLERGTDTQYF
TGTGCCAGCAGTTTAGAGCGGGGGACAGATACGCAGTATTTT
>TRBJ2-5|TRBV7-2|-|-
CASSGVGGETQYF
TGTGCCAGCAGCGGAGTGGGGGGTGAGACCCAGTACTTC
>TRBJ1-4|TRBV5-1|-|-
CASSPRTDNEKLFF
TGCGCCAGCAGCCCCCGGACAGATAATGAAAAACTGTTTTTT
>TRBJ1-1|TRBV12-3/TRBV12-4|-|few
CASSWTRNTEAFF
TGTGCCAGCAGCTGGACACGGAACACTGAAGCTTTCTTT
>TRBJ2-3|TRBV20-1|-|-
CSAPRRGPTDTQYF
TGCAGTGCCCCCCGACGGGGCCCCACAGATACGCAGTATTTT
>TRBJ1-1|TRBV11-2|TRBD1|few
CASSLEPDRVVFF
TGTGCCAGCAGCTTAGAACCGGACAGGGTTGTTTTCTTT
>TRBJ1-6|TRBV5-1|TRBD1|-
CASSGTGISPINSPLHF
TGCGCCAGCAGCGGGACAGGGATATCGCCAATTAATTCACCCCTCCACTTT
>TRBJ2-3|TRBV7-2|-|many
CASSLGIGTDTQYF
TGTGCCAGCAGCTTGGGCATTGGGACAGATACGCAGTATTTT
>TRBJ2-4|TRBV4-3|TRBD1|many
CASSQARTGGWSKNIQYF
TGCGCCAGCAGCCAAGCCCGGACAGGGGGCTGGTCCAAAAACATTCAGTACTTC
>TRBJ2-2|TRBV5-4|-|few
CASSLVGAVNTGELFF
TGTGCCAGCAGCTTGGTGGGGGCAGTGAACACCGGGGAGCTGTTTTTT
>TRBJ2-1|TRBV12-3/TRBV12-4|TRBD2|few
CASSRDLVTSGNWQFF
TGTGCCAGCAGTCGAGATCTGGTGACTAGCGGGAATTGGCAGTTCTTC
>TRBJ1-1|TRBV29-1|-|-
CSISEVRAFF
TGCAGCATTTCGGAAGTCCGAGCTTTCTTT
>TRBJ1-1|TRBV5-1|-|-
CASSATTVNTEAFF
TGCGCCAGCAGCGCCACGACAGTGAACACTGAAGCTTTCTTT
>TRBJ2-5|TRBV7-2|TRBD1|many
CASSITGAEGTQYF
TGTGCCAGCAGTATTACAGGGGCTGAGGGGACCCAGTACTTC
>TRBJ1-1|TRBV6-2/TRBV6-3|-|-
CASSFNHFAFF
TGTGCCAGCAGCTTTAATCATTTCGCTTTCTTT
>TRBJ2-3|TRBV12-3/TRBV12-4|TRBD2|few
CASSRRLAGPGDTQYF
TGTGCCAGCAGCCGCCGACTAGCGGGGCCCGGGGATACGCAGTATTTT
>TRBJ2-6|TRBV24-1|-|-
CATSDGGTANVLTF
TGTGCCACCAGTGACGGAGGGACGGCCAACGTCCTGACTTTC
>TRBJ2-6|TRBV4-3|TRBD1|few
CASSSRQGGSGANVLTF
TGCGCCAGCAGCAGCCGACAGGGCGGCTCTGGGGCCAACGTCCTGACTTTC
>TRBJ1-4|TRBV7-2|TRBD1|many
CASSTQGSHNEKLFF
TGTGCCAGCAGCACACAGGGGTCCCATAATGAAAAACTGTTTTTT
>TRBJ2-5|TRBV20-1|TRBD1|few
CSAGQGGETQYF
TGCAGTGCTGGACAGGGTGGAGAGACCCAGTACTTC
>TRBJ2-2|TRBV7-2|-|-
CASSLASRAGELFF
TGTGCCAGCAGCTTAGCGAGTCGCGCCGGGGAGCTGTTTTTT
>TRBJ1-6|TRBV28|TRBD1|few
CASSYPQGTGGSSPLHF
TGTGCCAGCAGTTACCCCCAAGGGACAGGGGGTTCTTCACCCCTCCACTTT
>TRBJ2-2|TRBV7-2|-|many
CASSFGGDTGELFF
TGTGCCAGCAGCTTCGGCGGAGACACCGGGGAGCTGTTTTTT
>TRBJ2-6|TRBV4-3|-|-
CASSQDWQASGANVLTF
TGCGCCAGCAGCCAAGATTGGCAGGCCTCTGGGGCCAACGTCCTGACTTTC
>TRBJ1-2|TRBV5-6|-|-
CASSSQDINYGYTF
TGTGCCAGCAGCTCCCAGGACATAAACTATGGCTACACCTTC
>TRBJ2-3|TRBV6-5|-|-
CASSYMGGVDTQYF
TGTGCCAGCAGTTACATGGGCGGGGTAGATACGCAGTATTTT
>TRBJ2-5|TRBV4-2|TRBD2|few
CASSLGIGGQETQYF
TGTGCCAGCAGCCTGGGTATCGGGGGGCAAGAGACCCAGTACTTC
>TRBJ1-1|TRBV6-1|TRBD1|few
CASSGRQGGLRAFF
TGTGCCAGCAGTGGGCGACAGGGAGGGCTTCGAGCTTTCTTT
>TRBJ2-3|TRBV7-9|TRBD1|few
CASSFTRDRGDTQYF
TGTGCCAGCAGCTTTACCCGGGACAGGGGAGATACGCAGTATTTT
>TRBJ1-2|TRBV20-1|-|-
CSASPGPAYGYTF
TGCAGTGCTAGTCCGGGGCCGGCCTATGGCTACACCTTC
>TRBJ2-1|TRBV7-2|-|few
CASSLKGSDEQFF
TGTGCCAGCAGCTTAAAGGGTAGCGATGAGCAGTTCTTC
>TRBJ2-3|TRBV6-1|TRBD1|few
CASRTRTGDFTQYF
TGTGCCAGCAGAACCCGGACAGGGGACTTTACGCAGTATTTT
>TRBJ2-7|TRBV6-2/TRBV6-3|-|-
CASEGTIYEQYF
TGTGCCAGCGAAGGCACAATTTACGAGCAGTACTTC
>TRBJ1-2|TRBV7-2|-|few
CASSLRTGRDYGYTF
TGTGCCAGCAGCTTACGAACAGGGAGGGACTATGGCTACACCTTC
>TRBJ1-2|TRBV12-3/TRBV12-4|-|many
CASSPGGSGGGYTF
TGTGCCAGCAGTCCGGGGGGTTCCGGGGGCGGCTACACCTTC
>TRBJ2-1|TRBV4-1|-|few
CASSQEAVWGQEQFF
TGCGCCAGCAGCCAAGAGGCGGTTTGGGGGCAGGAGCAGTTCTTC
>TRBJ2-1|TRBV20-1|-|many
CSAKGSGNEQFF
TGCAGTGCTAAGGGGTCCGGCAATGAGCAGTTCTTC
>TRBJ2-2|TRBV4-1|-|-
CASSQVPGTGELFF
TGCGCCAGCAGCCAAGTCCCAGGCACCGGGGAGCTGTTTTTT
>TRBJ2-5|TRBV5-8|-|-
CASSLARVVETQYF
TGTGCCAGCAGCTTGGCACGGGTAGTGGAGACCCAGTACTTC
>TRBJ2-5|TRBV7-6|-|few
CASSYFSSSQETQYF
TGTGCCAGCAGCTACTTTTCATCCTCTCAAGAGACCCAGTACTTC
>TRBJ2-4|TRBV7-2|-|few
CASSATKNIQYF
TGTGCCAGCAGTGCGACCAAAAACATTCAGTACTTC
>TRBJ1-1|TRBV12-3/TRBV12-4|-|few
CASSSRAKVEAFF
TGTGCCAGCAGTTCACGAGCCAAAGTTGAAGCTTTCTTT
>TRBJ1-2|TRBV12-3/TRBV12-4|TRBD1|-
CASNEDPGTGRGYTF
TGTGCCAGCAATGAGGACCCCGGGACAGGTAGAGGCTACACCTTC
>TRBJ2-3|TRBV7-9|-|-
CASSPLRTQGPDTQYF
TGTGCCAGCAGCCCACTTCGGACCCAGGGGCCAGATACGCAGTATTTT
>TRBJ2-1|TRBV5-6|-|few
CASSWTVNNEQFF
TGTGCCAGCAGCTGGACAGTCAACAATGAGCAGTTCTTC
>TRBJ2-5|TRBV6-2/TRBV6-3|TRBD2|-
CASSRDYGETQYF
TGTGCCAGCAGTAGGGACTACGGAGAGACCCAGTACTTC
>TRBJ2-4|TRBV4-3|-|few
CASSSQTGSKNIQYF
TGCGCCAGCAGCTCACAGACAGGCTCAAAAAACATTCAGTACTTC
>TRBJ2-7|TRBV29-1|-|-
CSVAGYEQYF
TGCAGCGTTGCGGGCTACGAGCAGTACTTC
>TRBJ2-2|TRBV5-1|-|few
CASSLGDAETGELFF
TGCGCCAGCAGCTTGGGGGACGCGGAAACCGGGGAGCTGTTTTTT
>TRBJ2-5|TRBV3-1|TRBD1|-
CASSHGQGVRETQYF
TGTGCCAGCAGCCATGGACAGGGGGTCCGGGAGACCCAGTACTTC
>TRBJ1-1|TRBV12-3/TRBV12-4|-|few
CASSSGAEENTEAFF
TGTGCCAGCAGTTCGGGGGCGGAGGAGAACACTGAAGCTTTCTTT
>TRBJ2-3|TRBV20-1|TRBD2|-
CSASGGVDTQYF
TGCAGTGCTAGCGGGGGGGTAGATACGCAGTATTTT
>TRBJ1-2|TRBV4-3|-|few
CASSQGGTGYNYGYTF
TGCGCCAGCAGCCAAGGAGGTACAGGATATAACTATGGCTACACCTTC
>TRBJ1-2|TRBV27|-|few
CASRRPPGGYTF
TGTGCCAGCAGAAGGCCGCCGGGGGGCTACACCTTC
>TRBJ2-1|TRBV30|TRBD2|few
CACERGRDNEQFF
TGTGCCTGTGAGCGGGGACGGGACAATGAGCAGTTCTTC